These 21 T cell receptor beta chains originate from one sample sequenced in a study of cytomegalovirus exposure and HLA in healthy donors. With 60 Vbeta and 13 Jbeta primers, the PCR was carried out. Measured with immunoSEQ multiplex PCR; TCRdb has only the in-frame clones, and not every one. The profile covers over 85,000 clones, with around 78% appearing a single time and approximately 1.3% taken by the ten largest. Sequencing was carried out using PBMCs. The receptor source for this set is a woman aged 25 to 39 in good health and CMV-seronegative.

As regards this clone: At one of its ends the junction is not consistent with the germline gene, which may arise from a read error. At the DNA level, this CDR3 is encoded by other sequences in the same sample as well. The chain has TRBV4-2 and TRBJ2-7; 14 nucleotides align to TRBD2. The CDR3 extends over 16 amino acids. The V gene's germline CDR1 is LGHNA and CDR2 YNFKEQ. DNA of the CDR3: TGTGCCAGCAGCCAAGATGGGACTAGCGGGAGCTACGAGCAGTACTTT. Its translation is CASSQDGTSGSYEQYF.

The chain has TRBV9 and TRBJ1-2; the D gene is possibly TRBD1 (6 bases). CDR1 SGDLS and CDR2 YYNGEE come from the germline V gene. CDR3 length: 13 amino acids. The V end was cut by 6 bases, the J end by 4 bases, with 13 bases between. CDR3 sequence: CASNLGTRYGYTF. The DNA for the CDR3 is TGTGCCAGCAATTTAGGGACACGCTATGGCTACACCTTC.

This rearrangement joins TRBV29-1 to TRBJ2-5; 8 nucleotides align to TRBD1. This CDR3 is 15 amino acids long. Germline assignment: CDR1 SQVTM and CDR2 ANQGSEA. J lost 1 base, V lost 2 bases, and 6 bases had no gene match. CDR3 residues: CSVEIQGAVQETQYF. In DNA, the CDR3 is TGCAGCGTTGAAATCCAGGGGGCTGTCCAAGAGACCCAGTACTTC.

The V and J genes are TRBV5-1 and TRBJ2-7; TRBD2 is a possible D gene (5 bases). CDR1 and CDR2 (germline): SGHRS, YFSETQ. The CDR3 has 15 residues. Trimming stripped 0 bases from V and 4 bases from J, with 14 bases between. CDR3 sequence (DNA): TGCGCCAGCAGCTTGGAGGGTAGCGCTTCTTACGAGCAGTACTTC. Protein: CASSLEGSASYEQYF.

This clone was counted a single time. The V gene is TRBV6-1, the J gene TRBJ2-5, with a possible D match to TRBD1 (6 bases). There are 15 residues in the CDR3. The V and J ends lost 4 bases and 2 bases respectively, with 14 bases between them. CDR1 is MNHNS, CDR2 SASEGT, per germline. The CDR3 protein is CASSAETGIQETQYF. For the CDR3, the DNA is TGTGCCAGCAGTGCAGAGACAGGAATACAAGAGACCCAGTACTTC.

The chain carries TRBV5-1 and TRBJ2-7; D might be TRBD2 (5 bases). The V and J ends lost 5 bases and 0 bases respectively, with 12 bases between them. The CDR3 consists of 14 residues. The germline V gene has CDR1 SGHRS and CDR2 YFSETQ. Here the CDR3 reads CASRTGIPSYEQYF. The CDR3 region has the DNA TGCGCCAGCAGGACGGGGATCCCCTCCTACGAGCAGTACTTC.

This chain uses TRBV6-1 with TRBJ1-2; possibly TRBD1 for D (6 bases). The V gene lost 3 bases and the J gene lost 5 bases, with 10 bases spanning the gap. The CDR3 has 13 residues. Germline CDR1 MNHNS, CDR2 SASEGT. The CDR3, as DNA: TGTGCCAGCAGTGAGGGGGGGGCGTATGGCTACACCTTC. Its protein product is CASSEGGAYGYTF.

Here the CDR3 DNA reads TGTGCCAGCAGCGTATCAGTAAGCACAGATACGCAGTATTTT. This encodes CASSVSVSTDTQYF. This chain links TRBV9 with TRBJ2-3; D uncertain. Deletions cut 1 base from V and 0 bases from J, with 6 bases between. CDR3 length: 14 residues. Germline V gene data show CDR1 as SGDLS and CDR2 as YYNGEE.

The chain joins TRBV28 to TRBJ2-7; tentatively, D is TRBD1 (5 bases). Germline CDR1 and CDR2: MDHEN and SYDVKM. Trimming cost V 5 bases and J 6 bases, with 20 bases left between them. The CDR3 is 15 residues long. The CDR3 sequence: CASSLFLEQASEQYF. The CDR3 DNA sequence: TGTGCCAGCAGTCTCTTTCTAGAACAGGCCTCCGAGCAGTACTTC.

This clone was detected a few times. This chain uses TRBV7-2 with TRBJ1-1; possible D gene TRBD1, 6 bases. Deletions cut 7 bases from V and 5 bases from J, with 17 bases between. Per the germline V gene, CDR1 is SGHTA and CDR2 is FQGNSA. CDR3 length: 14 residues. The CDR3 loop reads CASIASQGLTEAFF. The CDR3 region has the DNA TGTGCCAGCATAGCGAGCCAGGGGTTAACTGAAGCTTTCTTT.

The rearrangement joins TRBV9 to TRBJ1-1; TRBD1 is a possible D gene (5 bases). The CDR3 length is 15 residues. Deletions cut 5 bases from V and 0 bases from J, with 14 bases between. Germline values: CDR1 SGDLS, CDR2 YYNGEE. The CDR3 is CASSLLRGMNTEAFF. The CDR3 DNA is TGTGCCAGCAGTCTTTTGCGGGGGATGAACACTGAAGCTTTCTTT.

This clone turned up a few times. The chain recombines TRBV27 with TRBJ2-6; D is unclear. Germline CDR1 and CDR2: MNHEY and SMNVEV (reference sequence). The CDR3 has 15 amino acids. V was clipped by 5 bases and J by 4 bases, with 12 bases between them. This CDR3 reads CASSVGYRGANVLTF. Written as DNA, the CDR3 is TGTGCCAGCAGTGTCGGGTATAGAGGGGCCAACGTCCTGACTTTC. Together with reference TRBV27 and TRBJ2-6, the CDR3 gives the full variable domain: EAQVTQNPRYLITVTGKKLTVTCSQNMNHEYMSWYRQDPGLGLRQIYYSMNVEVTDKGDVPEGYKVSRKEKRNFPLILESPSPNQTSLYFCASSVGYRGANVLTFGAGSRLTVL.

This chain joins TRBV14 and TRBJ2-2, with D perhaps TRBD2 (5 bases). The CDR3 runs 16 residues. Germline V gene data show CDR1 as SGHDN and CDR2 as FVKESK. Trimming stripped 1 base from V and 7 bases from J, with 16 bases between. The CDR3 region is CASSQVITPRGGELFF. The CDR3 DNA is TGTGCCAGCAGCCAAGTCATAACTCCACGGGGCGGGGAGCTGTTTTTT.

This chain joins TRBV1 and TRBJ2-7; whether TRBD1, the table's D call, matches the DNA was not checked. TRBV1 is a documented pseudogene. This CDR3 spans 14 amino acids. The CDR3 DNA is TGCACCAGCAGCCAAGTACAGGGGGCATACGAGCAGTACTTC. Protein: CTSSQVQGAYEQYF.

This clone has more than one count but fewer than ten. The rearrangement joins TRBV7-6 to TRBJ1-4, with a possible D match to TRBD1 (6 bases). There are 16 residues in the CDR3. Trimming took off 5 bases at V and 6 bases at J, with 19 bases between the two ends. Germline loops: CDR1 SGHVS, CDR2 FNYEAQ. CDR3 protein: CASSPNRALNYEKLFF. Here the CDR3 DNA reads TGTGCCAGCAGCCCTAACAGGGCCCTCAACTATGAAAAACTGTTTTTT.

This chain uses TRBV7-9 with TRBJ1-2, with 10 bases fitting TRBD1. This CDR3 has 18 residues. The junction had 20 bases not matched to a gene; V was cut back by 5 bases and J by 8 bases. Germline loops: CDR1 SEHNR, CDR2 FQNEAQ (reference sequence). The chain's CDR3 is CASSPRHGTGVSFSGYTF. In DNA form, the CDR3 reads TGTGCCAGCAGCCCAAGACACGGGACAGGGGTCTCCTTCAGCGGCTACACCTTC. Full variable domain (missing parts from reference TRBV7-9 and TRBJ1-2): DTGVSQNPRHKITKRGQNVTFRCDPISEHNRLYWYRQTLGQGPEFLTYFQNEAQLEKSRLLSDRFSAERPKGSFSTLEIQRTEQGDSAMYLCASSPRHGTGVSFSGYTFGSGTRLTVV.

The chain links TRBV5-1 to TRBJ1-1; 7 bases line up with TRBD1. V lost 1 base, J lost 0 bases, and 6 bases stayed unmatched. This CDR3 spans 16 amino acids. Germline values: CDR1 SGHRS, CDR2 YFSETQ. The CDR3 DNA reads TGCGCCAGCAGCTTGAGACAGGGCGATATGAACACTGAAGCTTTCTTT. Encoded protein: CASSLRQGDMNTEAFF. Using reference TRBV5-1 and TRBJ1-1 for the parts outside the CDR3, the full variable domain is KAGVTQTPRYLIKTRGQQVTLSCSPISGHRSVSWYQQTPGQGLQFLFEYFSETQRNKGNFPGRFSGRQFSNSRSEMNVSTLELGDSALYLCASSLRQGDMNTEAFFGQGTRLTVV.

This clone was detected once. The chain combines TRBV2 with TRBJ1-5, with D possibly TRBD1 on 5 matching bases. CDR3 length equals 15 residues. V dropped 7 bases and J dropped 5 bases, with 18 bases sitting between them. The germline V gene has CDR1 SNHLY and CDR2 FYNNEI. CDR3 amino acids: CASTTAAGIDQPQHF. Written as DNA, the CDR3 is TGTGCCAGCACAACGGCAGCAGGGATTGATCAGCCCCAGCATTTT.

The genes are TRBV7-8 and TRBJ1-5; TRBD1 agrees at 11 bases. V dropped 4 bases and J dropped 8; count of bases not matched to a gene: 4. Germline CDR1 SGHVS, CDR2 FQNEAQ. The CDR3 has 14 residues. The CDR3 DNA is TGTGCCAGCAGCTCTCAGGGACAGGGGGAGCCCCAGCATTTT. Translated, it gives CASSSQGQGEPQHF. The variable domain in full, completed from reference TRBV7-8 and TRBJ1-5, reads GAGVSQSPRYKVAKRGQDVALRCDPISGHVSLFWYQQALGQGPEFLTYFQNEAQLDKSGLPSDRFFAERPEGSVSTLKIQRTQQEDSAVYLCASSSQGQGEPQHFGDGTRLSIL.

CDR3: CASSVISTDTQYF. The CDR3 nucleotides read TGTGCCAGCAGCGTAATAAGCACAGATACGCAGTATTTT. This rearrangement joins TRBV9 to TRBJ2-3, with D unresolved. Germline V gene lookup returns CDR1 SGDLS and CDR2 YYNGEE. The germline V and J ends were trimmed by 1 base and 0 bases, with 3 bases remaining between them. This CDR3 comprises 13 residues.

The rearrangement uses TRBV19 and TRBJ1-2; 7 bases are a match to TRBD1. The V and J ends lost 9 bases and 7 bases, in that order; junction bases with no gene match: 14. The CDR3 runs 14 residues. The germline gives CDR1 LNHDA, CDR2 SQIVND (reference sequence). For the CDR3, the DNA is TGTGCCAGCTCCCTCTCCAACAGGGGAGGTGGCTACACCTTC. Translating it yields CASSLSNRGGGYTF.